This TCR beta chain was documented in a study of vaccination and CD4 T cells after COVID-19 (dated by TCRdb to the early 2020s). Some background on the complete study: The convalescent cohort included six males and four females, with two Hispanic individuals, seven Caucasians, two Asians and one multiracial person. In some eleven COVID-19 convalescent patients and a handful of infection-naive healthy vaccine recipients, researchers compared the spike-specific CD4+ TCR repertoire from before mRNA vaccination with the repertoire from after. Culture stimuli were overlapping spike peptide pools from SARS-CoV-2 and from the common cold coronaviruses HCoV-NL63, HCoV-OC43 and HCoV-229E. Post-vaccine blood samples were taken a median of around 70 days after the second vaccine dose, with a range of roughly 13 to 250 days. Two doses of either the Pfizer-BioNTech BNT162b2 vaccine (n=8) or the Moderna mRNA-1273 vaccine (n=2) were administered to participants. As controls, cultures received a CEFX viral epitope pool (the positive control), an HIV-1 Nef peptide pool (the negative control), or no peptide at all. Memory CD4+ T cell crossreactivity between SARS-CoV-2 and common cold coronavirus spike proteins was assessed at the TCR clonotype level in an earlier paper using these donors. Post-COVID blood samples were collected from convalescent patients a median of roughly 100 days after diagnosis, with a range of about 35 to 161 days. Results and caveats for the whole study, not just this receptor: Relatively few convalescent patients were included in the study, and early timepoints after natural infection were not analyzed. In convalescent patients, nearly all vaccine-specific clones (304 of 307) were found to be mono-reactive for SARS-CoV-2 spike rather than cross-reactive with common cold coronaviruses. In convalescent patients, a median approximately 89% of post-vaccine SARS-CoV-2-reactive clones were detected only after vaccination, suggesting vaccine-specific priming. An increase in the median number of SARS-CoV-2-reactive clonotypes from approximately 20 after infection to some 38 after vaccination was observed, but the change was not found to be significant.

The treatment or condition tag for this specimen amounts to: approximately 11-day PBMC culture with coronavirus spike peptide pools or control peptides (ViraFEST assay). CD4+ T cells from unexposed donors were collected before the COVID-19 pandemic (2011-2018). The study used the ViraFEST assay, which expanded antigen-specific T cells with peptide pools and then identified expanded clonotypes by TCR sequencing. PBMCs were cultured at 1.5 million to 2 million per well in IMDM supplemented with approximately 4.7% human AB serum and around 10 IU/ml IL-2, with about 9 ug/ml peptide pools added. On days 3 and 7, half of the culture medium was replaced with fresh IL-2-containing medium. Once the cells had been in culture for about 10 days, the EasySep CD4+ T cell isolation kit was used to isolate CD4+ T cells by negative selection. As cell number allowed, CD4+ T cells from unexposed donors were tested for reactivity to SARS-CoV-2 S and N and to four common cold coronavirus spike pools. Ficoll-Paque Plus gradient centrifugation was used to isolate PBMCs from whole blood, and the isolated PBMCs were then either used fresh or cryopreserved at -140C. Each culture condition was generally run in triplicate wells. The leukapheresis product used for the unexposed donors was purchased from a commercial source.

Receptor libraries were prepared by PCR. DNA from cultured CD4+ T cells was subjected to TCR sequencing with the Oncomine TCR Beta short-read assay at the Johns Hopkins FTIC core. Genomic DNA was extracted from the cultured CD4+ T cells with the QIAamp micro DNA kit. The Oncomine TCR Beta libraries from cultured CD4+ T cells were pooled using unique dual indexes and then sequenced on an Illumina iSeq 100. In the paper's pipeline: Non-productive sequences were removed, and CDR3s that did not start with C, did not end with F or W, or were shorter than 7 amino acids were discarded. Antigen-specific clonotypes were identified using the MANAFEST web application through comparison of peptide-stimulated wells with reference and other culture wells. Positive clones required FDR below 0.05, an odds ratio above 5, and productive frequency above 0.1% in at least two of three replicate wells. Clonotypes that were significantly expanded in both SARS-CoV-2 spike wells and at least one common cold coronavirus spike condition were defined as cross-reactive. CDR3 homology was assessed with Levenshtein distances (stringdist) and unrooted phylogenetic trees (ape) in R version 3.6.1. Clones were called with MiXCR by TCRdb after fastp trimmed the public reads at Q25, and only in-frame beta chains were retained. A single entry per CDR3 protein holds the most common genes and DNA from its merged rows. These V and J calls rely on TCRdb rather than the paper's analysis. The sample yields 9,900 or so distinct CDR3 sequences; about 32% were counted once. Roughly 14% of the sample goes to the ten largest clones.

As to this clonotype: This receptor's antigen is unknown. No per-base quality is available; no much larger clone lies one base away.

Reading the germline V gene gives CDR1 MDHEN and CDR2 SYDVKM. The trim is 5 bases for V and 2 bases for J, with a gap of 17 bases between the germline ends. CDR3 length: 16 amino acids, cysteine to phenylalanine. Only the CDR3 DNA is retained, 48 bases long and in frame from the first base. The sequence derives from a human donor in good health. The rearranged chain carries TRBV28 and TRBJ2-3; the D gene identity is not certain. Input material: CD4+ T cells from blood, cultured in vitro. The bases are TGTGCCAGCAGTCTTGGACCGGGCGGTAACACAGATACGCAGTATTTT. Translated, it reads CASSLGPGGNTDTQYF.